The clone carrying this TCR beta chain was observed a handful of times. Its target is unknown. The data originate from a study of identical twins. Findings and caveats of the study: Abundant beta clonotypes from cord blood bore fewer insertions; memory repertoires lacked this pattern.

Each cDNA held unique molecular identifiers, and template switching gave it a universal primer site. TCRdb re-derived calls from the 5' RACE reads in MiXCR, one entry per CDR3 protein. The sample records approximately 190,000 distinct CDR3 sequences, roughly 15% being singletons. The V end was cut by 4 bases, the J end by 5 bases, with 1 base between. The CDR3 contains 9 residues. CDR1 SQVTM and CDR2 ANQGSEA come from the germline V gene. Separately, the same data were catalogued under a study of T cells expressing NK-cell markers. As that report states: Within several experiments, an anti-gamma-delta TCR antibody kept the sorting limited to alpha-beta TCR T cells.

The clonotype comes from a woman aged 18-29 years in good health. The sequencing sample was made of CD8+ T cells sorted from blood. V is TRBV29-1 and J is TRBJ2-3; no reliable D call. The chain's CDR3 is CSVGDTQYF. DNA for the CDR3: TGCAGCGTTGGAGATACGCAGTATTTT.